A single sample gave rise to the 30 T cell receptor beta chains below, sequenced in a study of blood T cell repertoires in COVID-19. The method was immunoSEQ multiplex PCR; TCRdb's version includes in-frame clones alone and lacks a portion of them. Found here are about 210,000 clones, roughly 82% of them singletons; the top ten hold approximately 7.8%. The sample taken for sequencing was peripheral blood. All receptors come from a woman aged 60 to 75 with COVID-19, enrolled during active disease.

The chain links TRBV28 to TRBJ2-1; possible D gene TRBD2, 6 bases. CDR1 MDHEN and CDR2 SYDVKM come from the germline V gene. The CDR3 consists of 14 residues. The germline V and J ends were trimmed by 8 bases and 7 bases, with 18 bases remaining between them. The CDR3 region is CASVRMRAGNEQFF. Written as DNA, the CDR3 is TGTGCCAGCGTTAGGATGAGGGCGGGGAATGAGCAGTTCTTC. The full variable domain, in which reference TRBV28 and TRBJ2-1 provide the parts outside the CDR3, is DVKVTQSSRYLVKRTGEKVFLECVQDMDHENMFWYRQDPGLGLRLIYFSYDVKMKEKGDIPEGYSVSREKKERFSLILESASTNQTSMYLCASVRMRAGNEQFFGPGTRLTVL.

The chain couples TRBV5-1 to TRBJ2-5; TRBD2 is a possible D gene (6 bases). V was cut by 0 bases and J by 1 base, with 10 bases left in between. Germline V gives CDR1 SGHRS, CDR2 YFSETQ. The CDR3 is 15 residues long. DNA for the CDR3: TGCGCCAGCAGCTTGGCCCTTAGCGGCCAAGAGACCCAGTACTTC. Protein product: CASSLALSGQETQYF.

The chain couples TRBV6-5 to TRBJ2-1, with 9 bases aligning to TRBD2. Germline CDR1 and CDR2: MNHEY and SVGAGI. The junction had 9 bases not matched to a gene; V was cut back by 9 bases and J by 12 bases. The CDR3 contains 12 residues. In DNA, the CDR3 is TGTGCCAGTGGTAGCGGGGGCCTGGGGCAGTTCTTC. This codes for CASGSGGLGQFF.

The V gene is TRBV5-6, the J gene TRBJ1-2; D is ambiguous. The CDR3 runs to 13 residues. V shed 4 bases and J shed 6 bases, with 13 bases lying between them. The germline V gene has CDR1 SGHDT and CDR2 YYEEEE. CDR3: CASSPWARDGYTF. CDR3 in DNA: TGTGCCAGCAGCCCGTGGGCGAGGGATGGCTACACCTTC.

CDR3 nucleotide sequence: TGCGCCAGCAGTGATTTTCTAGCGGGGGGAGGAAAGACCCAGTACTTC. It specifies CASSDFLAGGGKTQYF. The chain employs TRBV10-2 and TRBJ2-5; 11 nucleotides align to TRBD2. With V trimmed by 3 bases and J by 6 bases, 9 bases remained unmatched. Germline V gene data show CDR1 as WSHSY and CDR2 as SAAADI. The CDR3 consists of 16 residues.

The chain is built from TRBV19 and TRBJ1-2, with D uncertain. Germline lookup yields CDR1 LNHDA and CDR2 SQIVND (reference sequence). There are 11 residues in the CDR3. Trimming removed 8 bases from V and 7 bases from J, with 11 bases in between. As DNA, the CDR3 is TGTGCCAGTTCGACGCCGGGTGGCTACACCTTC. As protein: CASSTPGGYTF.

The rearrangement joins TRBV7-9 to TRBJ2-1; 8 bases agree with TRBD2. The V gene's germline CDR1 is SEHNR and CDR2 FQNEAQ (reference sequence). Losses at the gene ends were 5 bases for V and 2 bases for J; bases not matched to a gene: 11. This CDR3 region has 17 residues. The CDR3 coding sequence is TGTGCCAGCAGCCCACCAGCAGCGGGGGTAACCTACAATGAGCAGTTCTTC. Protein: CASSPPAAGVTYNEQFF.

The chain recombines TRBV24-1 with TRBJ2-7, with D possibly being TRBD2 (5 bases). The length of the CDR3 is 16 residues. CDR1 and CDR2 from the germline V gene are KGHDR and SFDVKD. V lost 3 bases and J 2 bases, leaving 16 bases between the germline ends. CDR3 nucleotides: TGTGCCACCAGTGATCTGCTAGCAGGAACCCCCTACGAGCAGTACTTC. The encoded protein is CATSDLLAGTPYEQYF.

V is TRBV5-1 and J is TRBJ1-5; D remains ambiguous. Deletions cut 0 bases from V and 7 bases from J, with 11 bases between. CDR1 and CDR2 (germline): SGHRS, YFSETQ. This CDR3 is built from 14 residues. The CDR3 region is CASSLGEDSQPQHF. The CDR3, as DNA: TGCGCCAGCAGCTTGGGTGAGGATTCGCAGCCCCAGCATTTT.

This CDR3 is CASSDRVNTEAFF. The DNA of the CDR3 is TGCGCCAGCAGCGACAGGGTGAACACTGAAGCTTTCTTT. The V and J genes are TRBV5-1 and TRBJ1-1; 7 bases are shared with TRBD1. The germline gives CDR1 SGHRS, CDR2 YFSETQ. The V gene end was trimmed by 4 bases and the J gene end by 0 bases; junction bases not matched to a gene: 0. The CDR3 extends over 13 amino acids.

V is TRBV6-2 or TRBV6-3 and J is TRBJ1-2, with 10 bases identical to TRBD1. The trim removed 6 bases at V and 4 bases at J, leaving 8 bases unmatched. Germline V gene sequence: CDR1 MNHEY, CDR2 SVGEGT. This CDR3 has 15 amino acids. The DNA of the CDR3 is TGTGCCAGCAGCACCGGGACAGGGGCCCTCTATGGCTACACCTTC. It yields the protein CASSTGTGALYGYTF.

This clone was recorded only once. The J gene is TRBJ1-5, the V gene TRBV27, with D uncertain. CDR3 length: 14 residues. The germline V gene has CDR1 MNHEY and CDR2 SMNVEV (reference sequence). Deletions cut 2 bases from V and 4 bases from J, with 9 bases between. CDR3 region: CASSLGRSNQPQHF. The DNA for the CDR3 is TGTGCCAGCAGTTTAGGGCGAAGTAATCAGCCCCAGCATTTT.

This clone showed up just once. The chain combines TRBV6-1 with TRBJ1-1, with 11 nucleotides matching TRBD1. Germline trimming cut 7 bases from V and 5 bases from J; bases unmatched to any gene: 3. In germline, CDR1 is MNHNS, CDR2 SASEGT. This CDR3 contains 13 residues. This CDR3 reads CASKGQGGTEAFF. DNA of the CDR3: TGTGCCAGCAAGGGACAGGGGGGGACTGAAGCTTTCTTT.

J is TRBJ1-1 and V is TRBV7-3, with D unclear. Trimming pared 2 bases from V and 2 bases from J, leaving 6 bases between. The CDR3 is 13 residues long. Germline CDR1 reads SGHTA; CDR2 reads FQGTGA. CDR3 sequence reads: CASSLAPNTEAFF. DNA of the CDR3: TGTGCCAGCAGCTTAGCGCCAAACACTGAAGCTTTCTTT.

J is TRBJ1-5 and V is TRBV6-1; 10 bases align to TRBD1. After removal of 2 bases from V and 4 bases from J, the junction contained 5 bases not matched to a gene. The CDR3 has 16 residues. The germline V gene encodes CDR1 MNHNS and CDR2 SASEGT. For the CDR3, the DNA is TGTGCCAGCAGTGAATGGGGACAGGGGATAAATCAGCCCCAGCATTTT. As protein: CASSEWGQGINQPQHF.

J is TRBJ1-1 and V is TRBV7-2; 9 bases are a match to TRBD1. The junction had 10 bases not matched to a gene; V was cut back by 2 bases and J by 6 bases. Germline V gene sequence: CDR1 SGHTA, CDR2 FQGNSA. The CDR3 is 16 amino acids. The CDR3 bases are TGTGCCAGCAGCTTATACGAGACAGGGGGGGTTGCTGAAGCTTTCTTT. Translation gives CASSLYETGGVAEAFF.

Worth noting for this clone: The same CDR3 can be traced to other DNA sequences in this sample. This CDR3 is CASSFSGTSYNEQFF. The CDR3 DNA follows: TGTGCCAGCAGCTTTAGCGGGACCTCCTACAATGAGCAGTTCTTC. The chain employs TRBV7-9 and TRBJ2-1; 8 nucleotides agree with TRBD2. The CDR3 is 15 amino acids. The germline V gene has CDR1 SEHNR and CDR2 FQNEAQ (reference sequence). The junction had 1 base not matched to a gene; V was cut back by 3 bases and J by 0 bases.

The V call is TRBV30, the J call TRBJ2-7, with TRBD2 identical over 7 bases. The germline CDR1 and CDR2 sequences are GTSNPN and SVGIG (reference sequence). CDR3 length: 16 residues. After removal of 3 bases from V and 5 bases from J, the junction contained 16 bases not matched to a gene. CDR3 coding DNA: TGTGCCTGGAGCGGGTCTGTTTGGGAGGGCCTGAACGAGCAGTACTTC. It is translated as CAWSGSVWEGLNEQYF.

CDR3 DNA sequence: TGTGCCAGCAGCTTATCGGCGACTAGCGGCAATGAGCAGTTCTTC. Translating gives CASSLSATSGNEQFF. The rearrangement links TRBV7-2 to TRBJ2-1; 9 nucleotides match TRBD2. The V segment lost 2 bases and the J segment 6 bases; nucleotides outside the gene matches: 5. The CDR3 totals 15 residues. The germline gives CDR1 SGHTA, CDR2 FQGNSA.

The chain joins TRBV6-6 to TRBJ1-4; tentative D call: TRBD1 (6 bases). Trimming cost V 6 bases and J 10 bases, with 15 bases left between them. The CDR3 spans 13 residues. Per germline, CDR1 MNHNY and CDR2 SVGAGI (reference sequence). CDR3 DNA: TGTGCCAGCAGCCAGAACAGGGATGGAAAACTGTTTTTT. This codes for CASSQNRDGKLFF.

The genes are TRBV10-2 and TRBJ1-2, with 9 positions matching TRBD1. Germline CDR1 is WSHSY and CDR2 is SAAADI. After removal of 3 bases from V and 3 bases from J, the junction contained 2 bases not matched to a gene. The CDR3 spans 14 residues. The CDR3 reads CASSEQGAYYGYTF. CDR3 sequence (DNA): TGCGCCAGCAGTGAACAGGGGGCTTACTATGGCTACACCTTC.

This clone has only one observation. The rearrangement joins TRBV6-1 to TRBJ1-5, with D possibly matching TRBD1 (5 bases). The CDR3 is 17 residues long. V lost 4 bases and J lost 3, with 19 bases in between. Germline CDR1 and CDR2: MNHNS and SASEGT. The CDR3 is CASSAMSGLGDNQPQHF. CDR3 DNA: TGTGCCAGCAGTGCGATGTCGGGACTGGGAGACAATCAGCCCCAGCATTTT.

This sequence joins TRBV2 and TRBJ2-2, with 14 positions matching TRBD2. With V trimmed by 3 bases and J by 1 base, 4 bases remained unmatched. The CDR3 has 18 amino acids. CDR1 and CDR2 (germline): SNHLY, FYNNEI. The CDR3 region is CASSDFGLAGGNTGELFF. The CDR3 DNA reads as TGTGCCAGCAGTGATTTCGGACTAGCGGGAGGGAACACCGGGGAGCTGTTTTTT.

This clone was recorded a few times. The chain carries TRBV20-1 and TRBJ1-4; D not certain. The germline gives CDR1 DFQATT, CDR2 SNEGSKA (reference sequence). CDR3 size: 15 residues. Trimming removed 3 bases from V and 8 bases from J, with 19 bases in between. The CDR3 sequence is CSASKLGSGPEKLFF. The CDR3 DNA reads as TGCAGTGCTAGTAAATTGGGCAGCGGCCCAGAAAAACTGTTTTTT.

The chain combines TRBV7-2 with TRBJ2-7; TRBD2 matches at 12 bases. V lost 3 bases, J lost 7 bases, and 10 bases stayed unmatched. The CDR3 consists of 16 residues. Germline V CDR1 and CDR2: SGHTA, FQGNSA. The CDR3 here is CASSFRTSGRLGEQYF. CDR3 coding DNA: TGTGCCAGCAGCTTCCGTACTAGCGGGAGGCTCGGGGAGCAGTACTTC.

The rearrangement uses TRBV7-2 and TRBJ1-5, with 7 bases matching TRBD1. Germline CDR1 is SGHTA and CDR2 is FQGNSA. V shed 5 bases, J shed 2 bases, and the junction held 6 bases outside the gene matches. This CDR3 region has 15 residues. The CDR3 here is CASSGLTGGNQPQHF. CDR3 nucleotide sequence: TGTGCCAGCAGCGGGTTAACAGGGGGCAATCAGCCCCAGCATTTT.

This clone has just one count. V and J are TRBV7-2 and TRBJ1-3, with D hard to call. CDR3 length: 14 amino acids. Germline values: CDR1 SGHTA, CDR2 FQGNSA. Trimming took 5 bases from V and 4 from J, leaving 12 bases between them. Here the CDR3 reads CASSPRVWGNTIYF. CDR3 sequence (DNA): TGTGCCAGCAGCCCCCGGGTTTGGGGAAACACCATATATTTT.

Remarks on this clone: A single base separates this from a much larger clone, so it may be a read error. In the same sample, other DNA sequences code for this CDR3. The chain joins TRBV25-1 to TRBJ2-5; 7 positions agree with TRBD1. J lost 2 bases, V lost 3 bases, and 3 bases had no gene match. Germline-derived CDR1 and CDR2 are MGHDK and SYGVNS. The CDR3 totals 14 residues. The CDR3 sequence is CASSDGTVQETQYF. CDR3 coding DNA: TGTGCCAGCAGTGACGGGACAGTACAAGAGACCCAGTACTTC.

The J gene is TRBJ2-5, the V gene TRBV3-1 (or the pseudogene TRBV3-2); TRBD2 aligns across 13 bases. The CDR3 runs to 15 residues. The J segment lost 5 bases and the V segment lost 7 bases, leaving 7 bases of the junction unmatched. Germline V CDR1 and CDR2: LGHDT, YNNKEL (reference sequence). DNA of the CDR3: TGTGCCAGCACCTGGACTAGCGGGAGATCGGAGACCCAGTACTTC. Protein product: CASTWTSGRSETQYF.

The chain has TRBV5-4 and TRBJ1-2; 7 bases line up with TRBD1. The CDR3 has 15 amino acids. Per germline, CDR1 SGHNT and CDR2 YYREEE (reference sequence). Germline trimming cut 4 bases from V and 4 bases from J; bases unmatched to any gene: 10. CDR3 loop: CASSPSGQSTYGYTF. CDR3 in DNA: TGTGCCAGCAGCCCCTCGGGACAGTCCACCTATGGCTACACCTTC. Drawing the rest from reference TRBV5-4 and TRBJ1-2, the complete variable domain is ETGVTQSPTHLIKTRGQQVTLRCSSQSGHNTVSWYQQALGQGPQFIFQYYREEENGRGNFPPRFSGLQFPNYSSELNVNALELDDSALYLCASSPSGQSTYGYTFGSGTRLTVV.